The 32 T cell receptor beta chains listed next were all sequenced from one sample in a study of OX40 agonist ivuxolimab in advanced cancers. Assay: immunoSEQ multiplex PCR; the TCRdb copy retains only in-frame clones and omits some. This table has 16,000 or so clones, approximately 86% appearing once. This material consisted of CD4+ or CD8+ T cells sorted from blood, taken in a trial of the OX40 agonist ivuxolimab. Receptors were obtained from an adult with an advanced solid tumor such as melanoma, head and neck, liver or kidney cancer.

The chain is built from TRBV28 and TRBJ2-7, with D possibly matching TRBD1 (5 bases). The CDR3 runs to 10 residues. Trimming took off 5 bases at V and 7 bases at J, with 6 bases between the two ends. Germline V CDR1 and CDR2: MDHEN, SYDVKM. The CDR3 region has the DNA TGTGCCAGCAGTCGACAGGAGCAGTACTTC. As protein: CASSRQEQYF.

The rearrangement joins TRBV7-8 to TRBJ2-1; no definite D call. The germline V gene encodes CDR1 SGHVS and CDR2 FQNEAQ. The CDR3 totals 13 residues. Trimming took off 5 bases at V and 8 bases at J, with 13 bases between the two ends. In DNA, the CDR3 is TGTGCCAGCAGCCTGGACCATACCGATGAGCAGTTCTTC. Translated, it gives CASSLDHTDEQFF.

The chain recombines TRBV28 with TRBJ1-3, with D possibly matching TRBD1 (5 bases). CDR3 length: 15 residues. V lost 5 bases and J lost 0, with 11 bases in between. Germline V CDR1 and CDR2: MDHEN, SYDVKM. The CDR3 region has the DNA TGTGCCAGCAGTCGTACAGGTTTCTCTGGAAACACCATATATTTT. As protein: CASSRTGFSGNTIYF.

The gene calls are TRBV14 and TRBJ1-4; the D gene is possibly TRBD1 (5 bases). V lost 0 bases and J lost 8, with 16 bases in between. This CDR3 is built from 16 residues. CDR1 and CDR2 (germline): SGHDN, FVKESK. The CDR3 nucleotides are TGTGCCAGCAGCCAAGATTACGAAGGGGAGGAGGAAAAACTGTTTTTT. The encoded protein is CASSQDYEGEEEKLFF.

The gene calls are TRBV27 and TRBJ1-3; TRBD1 might be the D (5 bases). This CDR3 comprises 15 residues. Trimming stripped 2 bases from V and 2 bases from J, with 10 bases between. Germline values: CDR1 MNHEY, CDR2 SMNVEV (reference sequence). This CDR3 is CASSLRVGAGNTIYF. CDR3 DNA sequence: TGTGCCAGCAGTTTACGAGTAGGGGCTGGAAACACCATATATTTT.

The chain has TRBV18 and TRBJ2-1; 11 nucleotides agree with TRBD2. The CDR3 has 17 amino acids. CDR1 is KGHSH and CDR2 is LQKENI in the germline V gene. Losses at the gene ends were 3 bases for V and 3 bases for J; bases not matched to a gene: 7. The chain's CDR3 is CASSPGTSGRFYNEQFF. In DNA form, the CDR3 reads TGTGCCAGCTCACCGGGAACTAGCGGGAGATTCTACAATGAGCAGTTCTTC.

This chain joins TRBV29-1 and TRBJ1-1, with 11 bases fitting TRBD1. Germline CDR1 and CDR2: SQVTM and ANQGSEA. Trimming took 4 bases from V and 1 from J; bases not matched to a gene: 11. The CDR3 is 17 amino acids. Written as DNA, the CDR3 is TGCAGCGTTGGTAAGGACAGGGGGCTGATGGGGAACACTGAAGCTTTCTTT. Its translation: CSVGKDRGLMGNTEAFF.

Only a few counts were recorded for this clone. Other nucleotide sequences from this sample produce the same CDR3. The chain carries TRBV19 and TRBJ2-4, with D perhaps matching TRBD2 (5 bases). The CDR3 has 14 residues. Per germline, CDR1 LNHDA and CDR2 SQIVND (reference sequence). Trimming shortened V by 3 bases and J by 2 bases, and 8 bases separated the two germline ends. The CDR3 is CASSIAGTKNIQYF. The CDR3 DNA reads TGTGCCAGTAGTATTGCCGGGACCAAAAACATTCAGTACTTC.

This chain connects TRBV7-8 to TRBJ2-1; 14 bases align to TRBD2. The germline V gene has CDR1 SGHVS and CDR2 FQNEAQ. The CDR3 covers 20 residues. J lost 4 bases, V lost 5 bases, and 16 bases had no gene match. This chain's CDR3 is CASSPIGLAGGPLGYNEQFF. In DNA, the CDR3 is TGTGCCAGCAGCCCAATCGGACTAGCGGGAGGTCCTTTGGGGTACAATGAGCAGTTCTTC.

This chain connects TRBV6-1 to TRBJ2-3, with TRBD2 matching over 13 bases. Germline V gene lookup returns CDR1 MNHNS and CDR2 SASEGT. This CDR3 spans 15 amino acids. J gave up 3 bases and V 7 bases, and 4 bases lay outside the gene matches. The chain's CDR3 is CASIRGLAGTDTQYF. CDR3 DNA sequence: TGTGCCAGCATCCGGGGACTAGCGGGAACAGATACGCAGTATTTT.

Points on this clone: One junction end does not reproduce the germline sequence, and a read error may be involved. The chain carries TRBV28 and TRBJ1-2; D is perhaps TRBD1 (6 bases). CDR3 length equals 12 residues. CDR1 and CDR2 (germline): MDHEN, SYDVKM. The CDR3 reads CASSLDSGGLSF. The CDR3 region has the DNA TGTGCCAGCAGTTTGGATTCGGGGGGCCTCTCCTTC.

CDR3 amino acids: CASSQDPGQGDEQFF. CDR3 DNA sequence: TGTGCCAGCAGCCAAGATCCCGGACAGGGGGATGAGCAGTTCTTC. V gene TRBV4-2 combines with J gene TRBJ2-1; 10 bases map to TRBD1. CDR1 is LGHNA and CDR2 is YNFKEQ in the germline V gene. The CDR3 runs to 15 residues. With V trimmed by 0 bases and J by 8 bases, 4 bases remained unmatched.

CDR3 sequence reads: CASSLFRSSGANVLTF. In DNA, the CDR3 is TGTGCCAGCAGTTTATTCCGTTCCTCTGGGGCCAACGTCCTGACTTTC. The chain couples TRBV28 to TRBJ2-6; no reliable D call. This CDR3 is built from 16 residues. Germline V lookup: CDR1 MDHEN, CDR2 SYDVKM. Trimming left V 1 base short and J 0 bases short, with 7 bases between. The full variable domain, completed using reference TRBV28 and TRBJ2-6, is DVKVTQSSRYLVKRTGEKVFLECVQDMDHENMFWYRQDPGLGLRLIYFSYDVKMKEKGDIPEGYSVSREKKERFSLILESASTNQTSMYLCASSLFRSSGANVLTFGAGSRLTVL.

The CDR3 spells CASRRQGGSYEQYF. CDR3 sequence (DNA): TGTGCCAGCAGGCGACAGGGAGGATCCTACGAGCAGTACTTC. The chain couples TRBV2 to TRBJ2-7; D is perhaps TRBD1 (7 bases). The germline V gene encodes CDR1 SNHLY and CDR2 FYNNEI. This CDR3 comprises 14 residues. V lost 6 bases to trimming and J lost 1 base, with 13 bases between them. The full variable domain, its missing parts supplied by reference TRBV2 and TRBJ2-7, is EPEVTQTPSHQVTQMGQEVILRCVPISNHLYFYWYRQILGQKVEFLVSFYNNEISEKSEIFDDQFSVERPDGSNFTLKIRSTKLEDSAMYFCASRRQGGSYEQYFGPGTRLTVT.

This sequence joins TRBV6-1 and TRBJ1-5; 8 bases are shared with TRBD1. After removal of 5 bases from V and 0 bases from J, the junction contained 3 bases not matched to a gene. Per germline, CDR1 MNHNS and CDR2 SASEGT. The CDR3 contains 15 residues. This chain's CDR3 is CASSRQGASNQPQHF. The CDR3 DNA reads as TGTGCCAGCAGTCGCCAGGGGGCTAGCAATCAGCCCCAGCATTTT.

The chain joins TRBV7-2 to TRBJ1-5; a possible D gene is TRBD1 (5 bases). The CDR3 length is 12 residues. Germline V CDR1 and CDR2: SGHTA, FQGNSA. V dropped 4 bases and J dropped 11 bases, with 12 bases sitting between them. DNA of the CDR3: TGTGCCAGCAGCTCTACAGGCCCAGCCCAGCATTTT. It translates to CASSSTGPAQHF. The variable domain in full, completed from reference TRBV7-2 and TRBJ1-5, reads GAGVSQSPSNKVTEKGKDVELRCDPISGHTALYWYRQSLGQGLEFLIYFQGNSAPDKSGLPSDRFSAERTGGSVSTLTIQRTQQEDSAVYLCASSSTGPAQHFGDGTRLSIL.

V usage is TRBV30 and J usage is TRBJ1-6; tentative D call: TRBD1 (5 bases). The CDR3 runs to 14 residues. V was cut by 1 base and J by 8 bases, with 12 bases left in between. Germline V gene sequence: CDR1 GTSNPN, CDR2 SVGIG (reference sequence). Here the CDR3 reads CAWSGDSRDSPLHF. In nucleotides, the CDR3 is TGTGCCTGGAGTGGAGACAGTCGGGATTCACCCCTCCACTTT. Based on the CDR3 plus reference TRBV30 and TRBJ1-6, the full variable domain is SQTIHQWPATLVQPVGSPLSLECTVEGTSNPNLYWYRQAAGRGLQLLFYSVGIGQISSEVPQNLSASRPQDRQFILSSKKLLLSDSGFYLCAWSGDSRDSPLHFGNGTRLTVT.

The chain uses TRBV9 and TRBJ2-7; D is unresolved. Germline V gene sequence: CDR1 SGDLS, CDR2 YYNGEE. V lost 0 bases, J lost 6 bases, and 16 bases lay in between. There are 15 residues in the CDR3. CDR3 coding DNA: TGTGCCAGCAGCGTAGCGGGTCAGAGTCCGGCCGAGCAGTACTTC. Amino acid sequence: CASSVAGQSPAEQYF.

This clone showed up just once. The chain recombines TRBV7-2 with TRBJ2-3, with 13 bases identical to TRBD2. CDR1 SGHTA and CDR2 FQGNSA come from the germline V gene. Trimming took 5 bases from V and 6 from J; bases not matched to a gene: 8. The CDR3 loop spans 16 amino acids. CDR3 nucleotide sequence: TGTGCCAGCAGCACTTACGGGACTAGCGGGGCCGATACGCAGTATTTT. Translated, it gives CASSTYGTSGADTQYF.

The CDR3 is CASTYPRGEISATNEKLFF. CDR3 DNA sequence: TGTGCCAGCACCTACCCCCGAGGGGAGATTTCTGCAACTAATGAAAAACTGTTTTTT. The V call is TRBV11-2, the J call TRBJ1-4, with a weak D call TRBD1 (5 bases). Germline V gene sequence: CDR1 SGHAT, CDR2 FQNNGV. The CDR3 runs 19 residues. The V end lost 7 bases, the J end lost 0 bases, and 24 bases lay between the germline ends.

This chain links TRBV7-6 with TRBJ2-7; D call uncertain. Trimming took off 10 bases at V and 0 bases at J, with 16 bases between the two ends. The CDR3 length is 14 residues. The germline CDR1 and CDR2 sequences are SGHVS and FNYEAQ. CDR3 sequence (DNA): TGTGCCACCTCACGAAGGGCTAGCTCCTACGAGCAGTACTTC. Its translation: CATSRRASSYEQYF.

This chain links TRBV19 with TRBJ2-1; 9 bases agree with TRBD1. Germline CDR1 reads LNHDA; CDR2 reads SQIVND (reference sequence). The CDR3 covers 15 residues. V was pared by 1 base and J by 5 bases, with 3 bases of the junction left unmatched. The CDR3 sequence: CASSIVGQGHNEQFF. The CDR3 nucleotides are TGTGCCAGTAGTATAGTGGGACAGGGACACAATGAGCAGTTCTTC.

This chain uses TRBV9 with TRBJ2-5, with 7 bases fitting TRBD1. CDR1 and CDR2 from the germline V gene are SGDLS and YYNGEE. The CDR3 is 16 amino acids. J gave up 5 bases and V 4 bases, and 14 bases lay outside the gene matches. As DNA, the CDR3 is TGTGCCAGCAGCCCCTCGCCGGGACAGACTTGGGAGACCCAGTACTTC. Translation gives CASSPSPGQTWETQYF. The whole variable domain, remainder taken from reference TRBV9 and TRBJ2-5, is DSGVTQTPKHLITATGQRVTLRCSPRSGDLSVYWYQQSLDQGLQFLIQYYNGEERAKGNILERFSAQQFPDLHSELNLSSLELGDSALYFCASSPSPGQTWETQYFGPGTRLLVL.

This clone was picked up one time. This rearrangement joins TRBV7-9 to TRBJ2-5; TRBD1 agrees at 7 bases. The DNA end is a closer match to TRBJ2-7, so the J assignment may be wrong. The CDR3 is 14 residues long. Germline V gene lookup returns CDR1 SEHNR and CDR2 FQNEAQ (reference sequence). CDR3 loop: CASSLGDSSYEQYF. The CDR3 DNA reads as TGTGCCAGCAGCTTGGGGGACAGCTCCTACGAGCAGTACTTC.

This chain uses TRBV5-1 with TRBJ2-1, with TRBD2 identical over 11 bases. The CDR3 loop spans 13 amino acids. Germline trimming cut 4 bases from V and 9 bases from J; bases unmatched to any gene: 3. The germline CDR1 and CDR2 sequences are SGHRS and YFSETQ. The CDR3, as DNA: TGCGCCAGCAGCCTTACTAGCGGGAGTGAGCAGTTCTTC. Translation gives CASSLTSGSEQFF.

V is TRBV4-2 and J is TRBJ2-7, with TRBD1 identical over 8 bases. This CDR3 spans 14 amino acids. CDR1 is LGHNA, CDR2 YNFKEQ, per germline. J lost 4 bases, V lost 3 bases, and 5 bases had no gene match. This CDR3 is CASSQDRVGYEQYF. The CDR3 DNA reads TGTGCCAGCAGCCAGGACAGGGTAGGATACGAGCAGTACTTC.

This clone was detected a few times. The chain uses TRBV6-5 and TRBJ1-3, with D tentatively TRBD1 (5 bases). V was trimmed by 4 bases and J by 4 bases, leaving 14 bases between them. The CDR3 spans 15 residues. Germline V CDR1 and CDR2: MNHEY, SVGAGI. CDR3 DNA sequence: TGTGCCAGCAGTTCGGGACCCAGAGACGGAAACACCATATATTTT. Translated, it gives CASSSGPRDGNTIYF.

The chain joins TRBV29-1 to TRBJ1-2, with D perhaps matching TRBD1 (6 bases). Germline CDR1 reads SQVTM; CDR2 reads ANQGSEA. The length of the CDR3 is 12 residues. The V and J ends lost 7 bases and 6 bases respectively, with 15 bases between them. The DNA of the CDR3 is TGCAGCGGTCTGGGGGCTGTGGATGGCTACACCTTC. Translating it yields CSGLGAVDGYTF.

This rearrangement joins TRBV5-1 to TRBJ1-1; 8 bases map to TRBD1. Germline values: CDR1 SGHRS, CDR2 YFSETQ. The CDR3 has 15 residues. J was trimmed by 5 bases and V by 0 bases; bases with no gene match: 6. CDR3 sequence reads: CASSLVQGARTEAFF. CDR3 DNA sequence: TGCGCCAGCAGCTTGGTTCAGGGGGCGCGGACTGAAGCTTTCTTT.

V gene TRBV27 combines with J gene TRBJ2-2, with 8 positions matching TRBD2. CDR1 and CDR2 from the germline V gene are MNHEY and SMNVEV (reference sequence). This CDR3 is 15 amino acids long. Trimming at V came to 7 bases and at J to 8 bases, leaving 12 bases not matched to a gene. For the CDR3, the DNA is TGTGCCAGCACCCCTGGGACTGGCGGGAGGGGGGAGCTGTTTTTT. It specifies CASTPGTGGRGELFF.

CDR3 sequence: CASSAGQGAYNEQFF. The CDR3 DNA sequence: TGCGCCAGCAGCGCGGGACAGGGGGCCTACAATGAGCAGTTCTTC. The V call is TRBV5-1, the J call TRBJ2-1, with 11 bases that match TRBD1. CDR3 length: 15 residues. Germline V lookup: CDR1 SGHRS, CDR2 YFSETQ. Losses at the gene ends were 4 bases for V and 2 bases for J; bases not matched to a gene: 2.

V is TRBV19 and J is TRBJ2-5, with D perhaps matching TRBD1 (6 bases). Deletions cut 5 bases from V and 2 bases from J, with 9 bases between. The CDR3 extends over 13 amino acids. CDR1 is LNHDA and CDR2 is SQIVND in the germline V gene (reference sequence). The CDR3 DNA sequence: TGTGCCAGTAGTGACGGACAGCAAGAGACCCAGTACTTC. Its translation is CASSDGQQETQYF.